This entry features one T cell receptor (beta chain) sequence. V lost 4 bases, J lost 0 bases, and 7 bases stayed unmatched. CDR1 SGDLS and CDR2 YYNGEE come from the germline V gene. The CDR3 consists of 17 residues. Repertoires were generated with immunoSEQ multiplex PCR, while TCRdb's copy carries only in-frame clones and drops some. The sample includes tens of thousands of clones, around 91% of them seen just once. The sample comes from a study of blood T cell repertoires in COVID-19. This TCR derives from a human donor in a cohort sampled during active COVID-19. The sample taken for sequencing was peripheral blood. This chain links TRBV9 with TRBJ2-7; 13 nucleotides agree with TRBD2. Written as DNA, the CDR3 is TGTGCCAGCAGCTCGGGACTAGCGGGGCGGAGCTCCTACGAGCAGTACTTC. This encodes CASSSGLAGRSSYEQYF. Drawing the rest from reference TRBV9 and TRBJ2-7, the complete variable domain is DSGVTQTPKHLITATGQRVTLRCSPRSGDLSVYWYQQSLDQGLQFLIQYYNGEERAKGNILERFSAQQFPDLHSELNLSSLELGDSALYFCASSSGLAGRSSYEQYFGPGTRLTVT.